The sequence of this T cell receptor beta chain was determined in a study of T cell responses to AZD1222 COVID-19 vaccine (dated by TCRdb to the early 2020s). At the level of the whole study: AZD1222 recipients whose second dose came at about 4 weeks and those whose second dose came at about 12 weeks were combined into one group, since spike-specific TCR depth and breadth did not differ between the two schedules. TCR sequencing was performed for 230 to 250 trial participants, of whom some 200 were given two doses of AZD1222 and around 25 were given two doses of MenACWY control vaccine. Trial participants were enrolled by age into subgroups of 18-55, 56-69 and 70-plus years, and around 150, 29 and 61 TCR-sequenced participants, respectively, were included in these subgroups. Study-wide findings and limitations: Only six or seven AZD1222 recipients were SARS-CoV-2 seropositive at baseline, limiting conclusions about previously exposed vaccinees. Epitopes outside the regions mutated in the B.1.351 and B.1.1.7 variants were reportedly recognized by nearly half of the unique spike-specific TCRs. The whole spike protein was spanned by vaccine-associated CD4 TCRs, and dominant responses were seen in regions 160-218 and 743-854. A significant rise in spike-specific TCR breadth and depth was observed after two AZD1222 doses relative to day 0 and relative to MenACWY recipients. In the small 56-69-year group, the increase in depth fell short of significance, most likely because of low power. Participants were mostly white British, with more females than males. The authors suggested clonal diversity may have been underestimated. No day 14 peak-response samples were available, so repertoires were characterized only after the peak T cell response.

Counted from cysteine to phenylalanine, this CDR3 has 16 amino acids. The kept DNA is CDR3 alone, 48 bases in frame from the first base. Trimming removed 5 bases from V and 2 bases from J; the gene matches leave 10 bases unexplained. The germline V gene gives CDR1 as SGHTA and CDR2 as FQGNSA. In the paper's terms, the time point label means: baseline before first vaccination. Vaccinee samples were obtained from the UK trials COV001 and COV002, which included a single-blind randomized controlled phase 2/3 trial of AZD1222 (ChAdOx1 nCoV-19) in healthy adults. Trial participant PBMC samples were collected at day 0 and day 28 after the second dose for TCRbeta chain sequencing. The CDR3 regions of human TCRbeta chains were analyzed by immunosequencing. On the authors' methods: TCRs in the repertoires were matched against a reference library of SARS-CoV-2-specific TCRs that had been generated with the MIRA antigen-specificity platform. Breadth was defined as the fraction of unique TCRs that were SARS-CoV-2-associated. Depth was defined as the fraction of total T cells that were SARS-CoV-2-associated. Using the MIRA data, every spike-specific TCR was mapped to the spike region that the TCR reacted to and assigned to either a CD4 or a CD8 class. Log10-transformed breadth and depth values were compared by one-way ANOVA with Sidak's multiple comparisons tests. TCRdb carries this immuneACCESS record with in-frame sequences only. Its versions omit some clonotypes, under half of them owing to an unresolved V gene in the studies checked, with the rest unexplained. That table is the source of V, J and clone size, and D and trimming were worked out from the DNA. This sample is represented by roughly 130,000 clones; roughly nine tenths of them were singletons. 1.5% to 2% of the sample rests with the top ten.

Concerning this clone itself: The clone's antigen remains unknown. Base qualities are not at hand, and no much larger clone is one base apart.

This receptor chain uses TRBV7-2 and TRBJ2-3; TRBD1 aligns with 7 central bases. The material sequenced was peripheral blood, taken on day 0 of AZD1222 vaccination. The sequence derives from an adult in good health. The DNA sequence reads TGTGCCAGCAGCCCGGGGACAGATGGATTCACAGATACGCAGTATTTT. This codes for CASSPGTDGFTDTQYF.